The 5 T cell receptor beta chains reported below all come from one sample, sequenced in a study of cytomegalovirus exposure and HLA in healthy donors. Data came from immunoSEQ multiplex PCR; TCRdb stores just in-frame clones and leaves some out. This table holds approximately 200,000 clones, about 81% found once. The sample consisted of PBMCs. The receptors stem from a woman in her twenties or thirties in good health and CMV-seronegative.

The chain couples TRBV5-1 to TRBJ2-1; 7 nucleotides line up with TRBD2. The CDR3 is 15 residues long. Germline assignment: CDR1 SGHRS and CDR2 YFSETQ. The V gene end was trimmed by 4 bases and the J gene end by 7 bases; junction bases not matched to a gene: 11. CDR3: CASSQTTGTTNEQFF. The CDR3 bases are TGCGCCAGCAGCCAAACTACTGGGACTACAAATGAGCAGTTCTTC. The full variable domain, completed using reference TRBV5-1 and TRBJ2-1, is KAGVTQTPRYLIKTRGQQVTLSCSPISGHRSVSWYQQTPGQGLQFLFEYFSETQRNKGNFPGRFSGRQFSNSRSEMNVSTLELGDSALYLCASSQTTGTTNEQFFGPGTRLTVL.

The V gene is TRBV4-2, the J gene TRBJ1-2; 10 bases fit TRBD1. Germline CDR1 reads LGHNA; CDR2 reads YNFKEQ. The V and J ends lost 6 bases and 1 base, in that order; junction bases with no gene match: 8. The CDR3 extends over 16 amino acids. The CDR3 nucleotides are TGTGCCAGCAGAAAGTCCGGGACAGGGGATAACTATGGCTACACCTTC. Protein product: CASRKSGTGDNYGYTF.

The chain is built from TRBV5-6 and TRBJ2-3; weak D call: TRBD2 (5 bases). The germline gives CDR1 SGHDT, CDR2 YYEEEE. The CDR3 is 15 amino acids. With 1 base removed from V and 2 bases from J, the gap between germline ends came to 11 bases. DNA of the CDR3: TGTGCCAGCAGCTTGTGGAGGCCCTACACAGATACGCAGTATTTT. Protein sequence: CASSLWRPYTDTQYF.

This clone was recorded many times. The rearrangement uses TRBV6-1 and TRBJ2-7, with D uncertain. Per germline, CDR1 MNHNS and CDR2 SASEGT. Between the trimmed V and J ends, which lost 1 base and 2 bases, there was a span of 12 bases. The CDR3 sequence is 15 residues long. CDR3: CASSEDTGGPYEQYF. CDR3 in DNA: TGTGCCAGCAGTGAAGATACGGGTGGCCCCTACGAGCAGTACTTC.

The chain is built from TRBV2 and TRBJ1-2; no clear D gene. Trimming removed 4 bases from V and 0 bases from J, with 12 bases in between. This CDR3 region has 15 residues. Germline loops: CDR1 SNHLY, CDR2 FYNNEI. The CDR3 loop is CASSVAGKANYGYTF. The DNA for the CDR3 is TGTGCCAGCAGTGTTGCGGGGAAAGCTAACTATGGCTACACCTTC. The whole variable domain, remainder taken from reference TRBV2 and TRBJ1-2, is EPEVTQTPSHQVTQMGQEVILRCVPISNHLYFYWYRQILGQKVEFLVSFYNNEISEKSEIFDDQFSVERPDGSNFTLKIRSTKLEDSAMYFCASSVAGKANYGYTFGSGTRLTVV.